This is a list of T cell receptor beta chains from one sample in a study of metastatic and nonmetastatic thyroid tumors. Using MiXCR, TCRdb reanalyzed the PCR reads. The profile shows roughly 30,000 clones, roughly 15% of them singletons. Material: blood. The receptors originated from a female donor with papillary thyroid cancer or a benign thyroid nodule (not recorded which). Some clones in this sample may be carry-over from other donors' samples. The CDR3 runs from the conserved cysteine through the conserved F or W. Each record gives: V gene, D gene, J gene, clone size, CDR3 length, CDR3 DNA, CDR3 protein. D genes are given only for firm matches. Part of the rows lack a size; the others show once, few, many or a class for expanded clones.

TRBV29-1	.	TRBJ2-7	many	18	TGCAGCGTACTTGGGGCAGGGTCGCCCTCCGAACTGGCCTACGAGCAGTACTTC	CSVLGAGSPSELAYEQYF
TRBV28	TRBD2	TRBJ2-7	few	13	TGTGCCAGCGCGGGGGGGATTAGTTACGAGCAGTACTTC	CASAGGISYEQYF
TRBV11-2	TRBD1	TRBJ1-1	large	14	TGTGCCAGCAGCCACGGGACAGCGAACACTGAAGCTTTCTTT	CASSHGTANTEAFF
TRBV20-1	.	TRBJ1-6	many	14	TGCAGTGCCCAGCGGGGGGGTCATAATTCACCCCTCCACTTT	CSAQRGGHNSPLHF
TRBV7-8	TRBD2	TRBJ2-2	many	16	TGTGCCAGCAGCTTACTAGCGGGGGGGCACACCGGGGAGCTGTTTTTT	CASSLLAGGHTGELFF
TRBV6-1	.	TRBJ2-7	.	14	TGTGCCAGCACCGAACCAGGCAACTCCTACGAGCAGTACTTC	CASTEPGNSYEQYF
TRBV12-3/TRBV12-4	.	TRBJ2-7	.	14	TGTGCCAGCAGTCCCGGCGGACTGCCGGAGGAGCAGTACTTC	CASSPGGLPEEQYF
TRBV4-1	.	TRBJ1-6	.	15	TGCGCCAGCAGCCAAGAGGGGGCCTATAATTCACCCCTCCACTTT	CASSQEGAYNSPLHF
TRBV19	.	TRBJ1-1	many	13	TGTGCCAGTAGTATTACGGGGACCACTGAAGCTTTCTTT	CASSITGTTEAFF
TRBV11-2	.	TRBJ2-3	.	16	TGTGCCAGCAGCTTCCCCTGTACAGGGTTGGCAGATACGCAGTATTTT	CASSFPCTGLADTQYF
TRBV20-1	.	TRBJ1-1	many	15	TGCAGTGCTAGAGAGAATACAGGTCGGGGCACTGAAGCTTTCTTT	CSARENTGRGTEAFF
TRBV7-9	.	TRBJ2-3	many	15	TGTGCCAGCAGCCTCTCGGGGCTAGCGACAGATACGCAGTATTTT	CASSLSGLATDTQYF
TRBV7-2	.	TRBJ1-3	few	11	TGTGCCAGCAGCTTAGAAAGCAACATATATTTT	CASSLESNIYF
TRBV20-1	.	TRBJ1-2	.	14	TGCAGTGCTCCAGGACAGTTTGATAACTATGGCTACACCTTC	CSAPGQFDNYGYTF
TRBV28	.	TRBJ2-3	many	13	TGTGCGTGGGCTAGAACTAGCACAGATACGCAGTATTTT	CAWARTSTDTQYF
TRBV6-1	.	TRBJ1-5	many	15	TGTGCCAGCAGGGGGGGACGGCAGGCCGCCCCGTCCCAGCATTTT	CASRGGRQAAPSQHF
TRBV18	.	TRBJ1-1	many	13	TGTGCCAGCTCACCGGCCAGGAGCACTGAAGCTTTCTTT	CASSPARSTEAFF
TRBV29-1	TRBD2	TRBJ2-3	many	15	TGCAGCGTTTCCAAGACTAGCGTGACCACAGATACGCAGTATTTT	CSVSKTSVTTDTQYF
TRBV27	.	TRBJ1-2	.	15	TGTGCCAGCATGTCCGGGACATGGGTTTATCATGGCTACACCTTT	CASMSGTWVYHGYTF
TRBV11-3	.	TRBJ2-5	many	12	TGTGCCAGCAGCTTGTATGGAGAGACCCAGTACTTC	CASSLYGETQYF
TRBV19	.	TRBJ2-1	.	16	TGTGCCAGTAGGCGGGGGCGCGGGAGTGGAGGCCATGAGCAGTTCTTC	CASRRGRGSGGHEQFF
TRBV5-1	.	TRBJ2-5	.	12	TGCGCCAGCAGCTTGGAGGGCGAGACCCAGTACTTC	CASSLEGETQYF
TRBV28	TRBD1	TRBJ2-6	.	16	TGTGCCAGCAGTATAACAGGGGCCTCTGGGGCGAACGTACTGACTTTC	CASSITGASGANVLTF
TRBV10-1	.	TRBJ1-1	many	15	TGCGCCAGCAGTGACCCCGGACAGCCGAACACTGAAGCTTTCTTT	CASSDPGQPNTEAFF
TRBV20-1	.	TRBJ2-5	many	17	TGCAGTGCTAGAGCCCCCACCGGGACCCACATACAAGAGACCCAGTACTTC	CSARAPTGTHIQETQYF
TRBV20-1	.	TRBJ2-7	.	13	TGCAGTGCTAGGATACAGGGAACCTACGAGCAGTACTTC	CSARIQGTYEQYF
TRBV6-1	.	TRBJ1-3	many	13	TGTGCCAGCAGTCCCGGGACAGGAAACACCATATATTTT	CASSPGTGNTIYF
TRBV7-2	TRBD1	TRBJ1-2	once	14	TGTGCCAGCAGCTCCAGTAGTCAGGGGGGAGGCTACACCTTC	CASSSSSQGGGYTF
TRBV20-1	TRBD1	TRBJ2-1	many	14	TGCAGTACCAGACAGGGTTCATCCTACAATGAGCAGTTCTTC	CSTRQGSSYNEQFF
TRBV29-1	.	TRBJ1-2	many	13	TGCAGCGTTGAAGATTACCAGGGGAATGGCTACACCTTC	CSVEDYQGNGYTF
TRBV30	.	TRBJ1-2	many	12	TGTGCCTGGAGGGTCGGGGGTGGTGGCTACACCTTC	CAWRVGGGGYTF
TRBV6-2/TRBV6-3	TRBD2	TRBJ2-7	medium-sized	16	TGTGCCAGCAGTCAACCTCCTACTAGCGGAGCTTACGAGCAGTACTTC	CASSQPPTSGAYEQYF
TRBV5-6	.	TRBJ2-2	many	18	TGTGCCAGCAGCTCGGTTCTGACTGGGGTCGTCAACACCGGGGAGCTGTTTTTT	CASSSVLTGVVNTGELFF
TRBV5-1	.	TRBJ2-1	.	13	TGCGCCAGCAGCTTGGGGCGAGCCAATGAGCAGTTCTTC	CASSLGRANEQFF
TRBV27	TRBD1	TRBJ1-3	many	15	TGTGCCAGCAGTTATAGGGGGCTCGATGGAAACACCATATATTTT	CASSYRGLDGNTIYF